The TCR beta chain under discussion was sequenced for a study of cytomegalovirus exposure and HLA in healthy donors. The V gene lost 4 bases and the J gene lost 5 bases, with 12 bases spanning the gap. CDR1 is SGHRS and CDR2 is YFSETQ in the germline V gene. The CDR3 loop spans 13 amino acids. The PCR used 60 Vbeta and 13 Jbeta primers. TCRdb's copy holds only in-frame clones and misses some; the assay was immunoSEQ multiplex PCR. The sample shows a few hundred thousand clones, about 80% of them seen only once. The rearrangement uses TRBV5-1 and TRBJ2-5; D unresolved. This receptor was identified in a woman aged 55-69 years in good health and CMV-seropositive. Material: PBMCs. This chain's CDR3 is CASSTGDRETQYF. CDR3 DNA: TGCGCCAGCAGCACCGGAGATCGGGAGACCCAGTACTTC. Drawing the rest from reference TRBV5-1 and TRBJ2-5, the complete variable domain is KAGVTQTPRYLIKTRGQQVTLSCSPISGHRSVSWYQQTPGQGLQFLFEYFSETQRNKGNFPGRFSGRQFSNSRSEMNVSTLELGDSALYLCASSTGDRETQYFGPGTRLLVL.